A single sample gave rise to the 17 T cell receptor beta chains below, sequenced in a study of T cells in Graves' hyperthyroidism and ophthalmopathy. The TCR beta CDR3 regions underwent amplification using RNA transcripts as the source. HTBI primers were used for first-round RT-PCR of the TCR CDR3. Each CDR3 protein gets one entry after TCRdb re-called the multiplex PCR reads with MiXCR. The sample holds 200,000 to 250,000 distinct CDR3 sequences, under 20% seen once. Material: blood. The receptors were sampled from a man aged 50 to 59 with Graves' hyperthyroidism.

The chain uses TRBV4-3 and TRBJ2-5; the D gene is possibly TRBD1 (6 bases). Germline loops: CDR1 LGHNA, CDR2 YSLEER. V gave up 0 bases and J gave up 2 bases, with 10 bases separating them. This CDR3 has 15 residues. CDR3 in amino acids: CASSQDRQEQETQYF. The CDR3 DNA is TGCGCCAGCAGCCAAGATCGACAGGAACAAGAGACCCAGTACTTC.

This chain connects TRBV9 to TRBJ2-1; TRBD2 aligns across 11 bases. V gave up 2 bases and J gave up 9 bases; unmatched junction bases: 16. The CDR3 covers 18 residues. Germline assignment: CDR1 SGDLS and CDR2 YYNGEE. CDR3 nucleotide sequence: TGTGCCAGCAGCGTCATTCCCGTAGCGGGAGGGCCCTCGGGTGAGCAGTTCTTC. Translated, it gives CASSVIPVAGGPSGEQFF.

This clonotype has a count of ten or more. This chain uses TRBV28 with TRBJ2-7; 12 nucleotides line up with TRBD1. V lost 5 bases and J lost 5; bases outside the gene matches: 10. The germline CDR1 and CDR2 sequences are MDHEN and SYDVKM. The CDR3 is made up of 16 amino acids. CDR3 residues: CASSTPGTGGVDEQYF. CDR3 nucleotide sequence: TGTGCCAGCAGTACCCCAGGGACAGGGGGCGTCGACGAGCAGTACTTC.

The chain links TRBV6-1 to TRBJ1-2; TRBD1 is a possible D gene (6 bases). The CDR3 totals 15 residues. Trimming stripped 6 bases from V and 2 bases from J, with 16 bases between. Germline V gene lookup returns CDR1 MNHNS and CDR2 SASEGT. CDR3 sequence reads: CASSRSRGVNYGYTF. The CDR3 coding sequence is TGTGCCAGCAGCCGCAGCAGGGGAGTCAACTATGGCTACACCTTC.

This rearrangement joins TRBV20-1 to TRBJ2-5; either TRBD1 or TRBD2 may fit D (5 bases each). CDR3 length equals 15 residues. From germline, CDR1 is DFQATT and CDR2 SNEGSKA (reference sequence). Between the trimmed V and J ends, which lost 1 base and 4 bases, there was a span of 16 bases. CDR3 residues: CSARVQGDPRETQYF. Here the CDR3 DNA reads TGCAGTGCTAGAGTGCAGGGAGACCCCAGAGAGACCCAGTACTTC.

This clonotype has at least ten counts. The V gene is TRBV27, the J gene TRBJ1-1; TRBD1 matches at 8 bases. The CDR3 is 13 amino acids. V shed 5 bases, J shed 6 bases, and the junction held 5 bases outside the gene matches. Germline lookup yields CDR1 MNHEY and CDR2 SMNVEV (reference sequence). CDR3 in DNA: TGTGCCAGCAGTACAGACAGGGGCGCTGAAGCTTTCTTT. The encoded protein is CASSTDRGAEAFF.

This clonotype came up many times. This chain links TRBV7-8 with TRBJ2-1; TRBD2 matches at 9 bases. This CDR3 contains 15 residues. The trim removed 4 bases at V and 7 bases at J, leaving 8 bases unmatched. Germline CDR1 SGHVS, CDR2 FQNEAQ. As DNA, the CDR3 is TGTGCCAGCAGCTGGCGGGAGGGCCCGTGGAATGAGCAGTTCTTC. It yields the protein CASSWREGPWNEQFF.

The chain joins TRBV10-3 to TRBJ2-1; D ambiguous. This CDR3 comprises 16 residues. Trimming pared 0 bases from V and 0 bases from J, leaving 9 bases between. CDR1 and CDR2 from the germline V gene are ENHRY and SYGVKD. The CDR3 here is CAISESLQSSYNEQFF. As DNA, the CDR3 is TGTGCCATCAGTGAGTCTTTACAGAGCTCCTACAATGAGCAGTTCTTC.

This clonotype was recorded many times. The rearrangement links TRBV28 to TRBJ2-1, with TRBD2 matching over 8 bases. With V trimmed by 3 bases and J by 1 base, 20 bases remained unmatched. This CDR3 spans 21 amino acids. CDR1 is MDHEN, CDR2 SYDVKM, per germline. The CDR3 DNA reads as TGTGCCAGCAGTTTCCCTTTGCCGGGACTAGGGGAGGTAGTGTCCTACAATGAGCAGTTCTTC. Protein sequence: CASSFPLPGLGEVVSYNEQFF.

This clonotype was seen many times. The V call is TRBV2, the J call TRBJ2-7; 16 bases are shared with TRBD2. Germline V gene data show CDR1 as SNHLY and CDR2 as FYNNEI. Trimming at V came to 5 bases and at J to 5 bases, leaving 3 bases not matched to a gene. This CDR3 has 15 amino acids. CDR3 loop: CASSIGTSGRDEQYF. In DNA form, the CDR3 reads TGTGCCAGCAGTATCGGGACTAGCGGGAGGGACGAGCAGTACTTC.

This clonotype was seen at least ten times. The rearrangement uses TRBV18 and TRBJ2-7; TRBD1 aligns across 8 bases. V trimming: 3 bases; J trimming: 6 bases; junction bases outside the gene matches: 4. This CDR3 contains 13 residues. Per germline, CDR1 KGHSH and CDR2 LQKENI. The CDR3 DNA is TGTGCCAGCTCACCCTCGGGACAGGCCGAGCAGTACTTC. This gives the protein CASSPSGQAEQYF. The full variable domain, rest sourced from reference TRBV18 and TRBJ2-7, is NAGVMQNPRHLVRRRGQEARLRCSPMKGHSHVYWYRQLPEEGLKFMVYLQKENIIDESGMPKERFSAEFPKEGPSILRIQQVVRGDSAAYFCASSPSGQAEQYFGPGTRLTVT.

The rearrangement links TRBV6-1 to TRBJ2-1, with 8 bases matching TRBD2. The CDR3 runs 14 residues. CDR1 MNHNS and CDR2 SASEGT come from the germline V gene. V was pared by 7 bases and J by 7 bases, with 9 bases of the junction left unmatched. The DNA for the CDR3 is TGTGCCAGCACCGTAGCGGGGTCTGGAAATGAGCAGTTCTTC. This sequence encodes CASTVAGSGNEQFF.

The table lists this clonotype with many counts. This chain links TRBV20-1 with TRBJ2-1; D remains unclear. Germline-derived CDR1 and CDR2 are DFQATT and SNEGSKA (reference sequence). V was clipped by 3 bases and J by 0 bases, with 12 bases between them. This CDR3 spans 15 amino acids. Here the CDR3 reads CSASALTSSYNEQFF. In nucleotides, the CDR3 is TGCAGTGCTAGTGCCTTAACGAGCTCCTACAATGAGCAGTTCTTC.

This chain links TRBV5-1 with TRBJ2-5, with D unclear. Per the germline V gene, CDR1 is SGHRS and CDR2 is YFSETQ. V lost 4 bases to trimming and J lost 0 bases, with 10 bases between them. There are 14 residues in the CDR3. The DNA for the CDR3 is TGCGCCAGCAGCATGCTACCAAACCAAGAGACCCAGTACTTC. This encodes CASSMLPNQETQYF.

J is TRBJ2-5 and V is TRBV7-2; D might be TRBD2 (5 bases). The germline V gene has CDR1 SGHTA and CDR2 FQGNSA. V was clipped by 5 bases and J by 7 bases, with 14 bases between them. The CDR3 length is 13 residues. CDR3 nucleotide sequence: TGTGCCAGCAGCCCCCGGACTGCCGGGACCCAGTACTTC. Encoded protein: CASSPRTAGTQYF.

Many counts were recorded for this clonotype. The chain is built from TRBV24-1 and TRBJ2-5, with TRBD1 as a possible D gene (6 bases). CDR3 size: 16 residues. Per germline, CDR1 KGHDR and CDR2 SFDVKD. The V and J ends lost 4 bases and 0 bases respectively, with 14 bases between them. CDR3 protein: CATSETTGWNQETQYF. CDR3 DNA: TGTGCCACCAGTGAAACGACAGGATGGAACCAAGAGACCCAGTACTTC.

The chain couples TRBV2 to TRBJ2-7, with D unresolved. There are 11 residues in the CDR3. V was pared by 5 bases and J by 6 bases, with 8 bases between. Germline V CDR1 and CDR2: SNHLY, FYNNEI. The CDR3 loop is CASSPVGEQYF. DNA of the CDR3: TGTGCCAGCAGTCCGGTGGGCGAGCAGTACTTC.